This TCR beta chain comes out of a study of cytomegalovirus exposure and HLA in healthy donors. General study results and limits: According to the study, roughly 160 TCR beta chains were cytomegalovirus-associated. A previous analysis found most TCR beta V segments productive roughly 87% or roughly 30% of the time.

Donors had nominal health at sampling but likely had unrecorded immune exposures. Germline CDR1 is LGHNA and CDR2 is YSLEER. The CDR3 loop spans 15 amino acids. V was pared by 1 base and J by 0 bases, with 7 bases between. With 60 Vbeta and 13 Jbeta primers, the PCR was carried out. Some clones are missing from TCRdb's copy, which holds only in-frame ones; the method was immunoSEQ multiplex PCR. This sample's table has fewer than 130,000 clones. About this clone: What it recognizes is unknown.

This TCR derives from a man aged 50 to 60 in good health and CMV-seronegative. The sequenced material came from PBMCs. The chain links TRBV4-3 to TRBJ1-3; the D gene is possibly TRBD1 (5 bases). CDR3 loop: CASSQGQTSGNTIYF. The CDR3 DNA reads as TGCGCCAGCAGCCAAGGACAGACCTCTGGAAACACCATATATTTT.